Listed below are T cell receptor beta chains from one sample, sequenced in a study of blood T cell repertoires in COVID-19. TCRdb's table, derived via immunoSEQ multiplex PCR, lists solely in-frame clones and lacks some. This sample has just over 250,000 clones; about 87% occur once, and the top ten carry around 9.6%. Sequencing was done on a sample of peripheral blood. These receptors were obtained from a woman aged 65 to 85 with COVID-19, enrolled during active disease. Each CDR3 is given with its conserved first and last residue. The order of the fields is V gene, clone size, J gene, D gene, CDR3 protein. A D gene is named only where the DNA matches it firmly. Rows give clone size only sometimes, using once, few, many, or a class for an expanded clone.

v_call: TRBV11-3; clone_size: -; j_call: TRBJ2-1; d_call: -; cdr3_aa: CASSFNGYNEQFF
v_call: TRBV5-4; clone_size: -; j_call: TRBJ2-2; d_call: TRBD2; cdr3_aa: CASSHRGSGSPGELFF
v_call: TRBV19; clone_size: once; j_call: TRBJ1-5; d_call: -; cdr3_aa: CASSMGGLNQPQHF
v_call: TRBV5-8; clone_size: once; j_call: TRBJ1-2; d_call: -; cdr3_aa: CASSDTPGRDPYGYTF
v_call: TRBV7-2; clone_size: -; j_call: TRBJ1-2; d_call: -; cdr3_aa: CASSFSGINYGYTF
v_call: TRBV6-2/TRBV6-3; clone_size: -; j_call: TRBJ2-7; d_call: -; cdr3_aa: CASSLRGYEQYF
v_call: TRBV10-3; clone_size: -; j_call: TRBJ1-2; d_call: TRBD1; cdr3_aa: CAISDLGQGNGYTF
v_call: TRBV6-6; clone_size: -; j_call: TRBJ2-7; d_call: -; cdr3_aa: CASSYSAGREQYF
v_call: TRBV5-1; clone_size: -; j_call: TRBJ2-1; d_call: TRBD2; cdr3_aa: CASRMGGAGAGEQFF
v_call: TRBV7-2; clone_size: few; j_call: TRBJ2-2; d_call: -; cdr3_aa: CASSPRLLSGELFF
v_call: TRBV11-2; clone_size: -; j_call: TRBJ1-6; d_call: TRBD1; cdr3_aa: CASEGQGWSPLHF
v_call: TRBV12-3/TRBV12-4; clone_size: -; j_call: TRBJ1-2; d_call: -; cdr3_aa: CASSATVDGYTF
v_call: TRBV24-1; clone_size: -; j_call: TRBJ2-7; d_call: TRBD1; cdr3_aa: CATSDSGTAYEQYF